The present T cell receptor beta chain was sequenced within a study of blood T cell repertoires in COVID-19. Living in 24 US areas, the participants were between about 18 and 95 years of age. Participants' own reports of clinical history determined their cohort assignment. Exposed volunteers were people who met a COVID-19 case within 2 weeks before study entry. How the authors handled the data: Estimation of nucleated cell counts relied on the amplification of reference gene primers. The method was immunoSEQ multiplex PCR; TCRdb's version includes in-frame clones alone and lacks a portion of them. For V, J and clone size, that table is used; D and trimming come from the DNA. Counted here are a few hundred thousand clones, more than 70% occurring once; the ten biggest clones make up approximately 1.5%. Deletions cut 0 bases from V and 13 bases from J, with 10 bases between. The germline V gene has CDR1 SGHNT and CDR2 YYREEE (reference sequence). The length of the CDR3 is 11 residues.

The sample taken for sequencing was PBMCs or T cells enriched from blood (not recorded which). The clonotype comes from a woman aged 18-29 years who had been exposed to COVID-19. The chain is built from TRBV5-4 and TRBJ1-2; D may be TRBD1 (5 bases). The CDR3 here is CASSLGGRSTF. CDR3 nucleotide sequence: TGTGCCAGCAGCTTGGGGGGCCGTTCCACCTTC.